This TCR beta chain was retrieved from a study of T cell clonotyping in hematopoietic cell transplantation. Indicated time point: recipient sample about 28 days before transplant, after cytoreduction. About this clone: Its antigen remains unidentified.

Only in-frame clones appear in the TCRdb table, and some are missing; sequencing was by immunoSEQ multiplex PCR. The sample contains tens of thousands of clones, 85% to 95% of which appear only once. The V end lost 0 bases, the J end lost 4 bases, and 10 bases lay between the germline ends. Per germline, CDR1 LNHNV and CDR2 YYDKDF (reference sequence). The CDR3 is made up of 16 amino acids. General observations from the study: After transplant, recipient diversity fell while pathologically expanded clonotypes grew through day 180.

The sequence was obtained from a man aged 35-49 years with chronic myeloid leukemia. Some clones in this sample may be carry-over from other donors' samples. Sequenced material: peripheral blood mononuclear cells, taken before stem cell transplant. The gene calls are TRBV15 and TRBJ2-6; a possible D gene is TRBD1 (6 bases). The chain's CDR3 is CATSRDRGSGANVLTF. As DNA, the CDR3 is TGTGCCACCAGCAGAGATAGGGGGAGCGGGGCCAACGTCCTGACTTTC.